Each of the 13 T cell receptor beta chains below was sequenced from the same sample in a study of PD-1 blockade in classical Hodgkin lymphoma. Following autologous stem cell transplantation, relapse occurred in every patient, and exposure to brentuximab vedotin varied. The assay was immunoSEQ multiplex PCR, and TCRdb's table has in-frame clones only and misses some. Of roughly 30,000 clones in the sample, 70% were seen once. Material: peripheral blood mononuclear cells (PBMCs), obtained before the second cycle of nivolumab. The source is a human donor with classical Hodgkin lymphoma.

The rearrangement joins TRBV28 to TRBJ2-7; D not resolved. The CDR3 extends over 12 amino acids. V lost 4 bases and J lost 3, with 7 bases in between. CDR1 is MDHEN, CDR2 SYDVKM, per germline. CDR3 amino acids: CASSSTVYEQYV. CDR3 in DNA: TGTGCCAGCAGTTCTACGGTCTACGAGCAGTACGTC.

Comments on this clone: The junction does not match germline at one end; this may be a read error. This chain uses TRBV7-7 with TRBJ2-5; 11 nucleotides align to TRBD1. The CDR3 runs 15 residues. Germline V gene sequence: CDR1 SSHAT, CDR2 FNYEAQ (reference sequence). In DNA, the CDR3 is TGTGCTAGCAGCCTGGACAGGGGGCAGCAAGAGACCCAGTACTTC. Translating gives CASSLDRGQQETQYF.

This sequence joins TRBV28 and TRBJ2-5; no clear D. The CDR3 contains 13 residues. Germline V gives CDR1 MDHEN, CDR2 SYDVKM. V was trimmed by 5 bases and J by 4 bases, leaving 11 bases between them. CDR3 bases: TGTGCCAGCAGTCCCTCCCTACTAGAGACCCAGTACTTC. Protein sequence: CASSPSLLETQYF.

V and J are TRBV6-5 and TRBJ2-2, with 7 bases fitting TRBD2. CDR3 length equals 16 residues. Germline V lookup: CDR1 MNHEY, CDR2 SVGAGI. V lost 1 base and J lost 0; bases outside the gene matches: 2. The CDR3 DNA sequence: TGTGCCAGCAGTTACTTGACTAGCTCGAACACCGGGGAGCTGTTTTTT. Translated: CASSYLTSSNTGELFF.

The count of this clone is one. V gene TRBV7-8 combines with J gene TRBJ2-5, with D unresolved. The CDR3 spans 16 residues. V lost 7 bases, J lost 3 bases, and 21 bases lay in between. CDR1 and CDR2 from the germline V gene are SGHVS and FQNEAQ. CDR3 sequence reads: CASTLFLLPSEETQYF. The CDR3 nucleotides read TGTGCCAGCACCCTCTTTCTTCTCCCGTCGGAAGAGACCCAGTACTTC.

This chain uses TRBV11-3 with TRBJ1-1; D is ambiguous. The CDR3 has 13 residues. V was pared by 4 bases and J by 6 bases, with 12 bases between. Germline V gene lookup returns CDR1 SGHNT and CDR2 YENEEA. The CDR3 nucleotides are TGTGCCAGCAGCTCGGACGGACTATCTGAAGCTTTCTTT. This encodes CASSSDGLSEAFF.

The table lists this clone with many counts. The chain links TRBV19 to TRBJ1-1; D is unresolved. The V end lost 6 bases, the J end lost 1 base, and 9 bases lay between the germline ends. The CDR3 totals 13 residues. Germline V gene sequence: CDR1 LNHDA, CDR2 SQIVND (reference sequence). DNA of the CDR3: TGTGCCAGTAGACCTCTAGGGAACACTGAAGCTTTCTTT. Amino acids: CASRPLGNTEAFF.

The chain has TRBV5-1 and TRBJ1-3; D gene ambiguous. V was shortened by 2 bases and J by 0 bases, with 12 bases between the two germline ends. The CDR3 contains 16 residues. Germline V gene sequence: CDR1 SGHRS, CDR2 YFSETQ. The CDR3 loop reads CASSFLPSASGNTIYF. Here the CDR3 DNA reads TGCGCCAGCAGCTTCCTCCCTTCAGCCTCTGGAAACACCATATATTTT.

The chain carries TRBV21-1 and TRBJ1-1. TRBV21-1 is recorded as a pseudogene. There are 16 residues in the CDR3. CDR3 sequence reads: CASSKGLGGRNTEAFF. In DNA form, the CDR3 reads TGTGCCAGCAGCAAAGGCCTCGGGGGGCGGAACACTGAAGCTTTCTTT.

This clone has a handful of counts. CDR3 amino acids: CSVPGTSYGYTF. In nucleotides, the CDR3 is TGCAGCGTCCCCGGGACCTCATATGGCTACACCTTC. This chain connects TRBV29-1 to TRBJ1-2, with D possibly TRBD1 on 5 matching bases. The CDR3 has 12 residues. Per the germline V gene, CDR1 is SQVTM and CDR2 is ANQGSEA. Trimming stripped 6 bases from V and 5 bases from J, with 13 bases between.

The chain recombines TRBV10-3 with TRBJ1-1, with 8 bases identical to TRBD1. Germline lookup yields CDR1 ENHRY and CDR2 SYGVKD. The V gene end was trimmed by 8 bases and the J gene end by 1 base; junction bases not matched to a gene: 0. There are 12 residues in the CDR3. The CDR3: CAIGTGNTEAFF. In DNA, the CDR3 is TGTGCCATCGGGACAGGGAACACTGAAGCTTTCTTT.

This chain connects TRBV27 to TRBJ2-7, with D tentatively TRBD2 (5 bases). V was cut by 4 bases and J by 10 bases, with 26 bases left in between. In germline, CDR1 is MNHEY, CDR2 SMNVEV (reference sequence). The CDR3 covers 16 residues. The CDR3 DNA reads TGTGCCAGCAGTTCTAATGTGGGAGTTGGTTCGCGCGTACAGTACTTC. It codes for CASSSNVGVGSRVQYF.

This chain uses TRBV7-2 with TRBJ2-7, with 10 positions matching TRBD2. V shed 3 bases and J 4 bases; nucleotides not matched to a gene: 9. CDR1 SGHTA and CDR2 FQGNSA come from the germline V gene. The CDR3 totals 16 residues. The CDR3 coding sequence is TGTGCCAGCAGCTTGCGAACTAGCGGGGTTCCGTACGAGCAGTACGTC. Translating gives CASSLRTSGVPYEQYV.